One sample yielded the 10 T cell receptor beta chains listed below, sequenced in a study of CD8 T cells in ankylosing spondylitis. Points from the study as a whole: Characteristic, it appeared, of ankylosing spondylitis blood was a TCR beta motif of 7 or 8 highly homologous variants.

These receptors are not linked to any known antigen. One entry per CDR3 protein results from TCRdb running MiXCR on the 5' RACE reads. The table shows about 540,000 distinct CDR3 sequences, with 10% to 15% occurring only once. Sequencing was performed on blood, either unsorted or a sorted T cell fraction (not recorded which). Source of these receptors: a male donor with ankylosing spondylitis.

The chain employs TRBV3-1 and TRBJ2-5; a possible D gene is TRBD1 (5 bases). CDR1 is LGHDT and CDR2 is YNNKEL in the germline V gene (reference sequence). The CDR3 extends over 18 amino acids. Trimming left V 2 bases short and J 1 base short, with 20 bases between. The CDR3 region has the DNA TGTGCCAGCAGCCAACCCTCGCGACAGTTGAAGGTCCAAGAGACCCAGTACTTC. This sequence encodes CASSQPSRQLKVQETQYF.

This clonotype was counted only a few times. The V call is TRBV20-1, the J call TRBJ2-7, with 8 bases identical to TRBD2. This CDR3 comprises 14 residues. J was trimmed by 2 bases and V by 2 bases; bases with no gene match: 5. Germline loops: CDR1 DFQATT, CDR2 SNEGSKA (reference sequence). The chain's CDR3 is CSARKSGGTYEQYF. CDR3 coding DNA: TGCAGTGCTAGAAAAAGCGGGGGTACCTACGAGCAGTACTTC.

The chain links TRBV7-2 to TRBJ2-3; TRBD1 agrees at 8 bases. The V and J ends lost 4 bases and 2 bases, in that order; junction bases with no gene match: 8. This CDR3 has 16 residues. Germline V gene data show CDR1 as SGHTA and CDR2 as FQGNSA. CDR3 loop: CASSSAGGANTDTQYF. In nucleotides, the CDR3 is TGTGCCAGCAGCTCGGCAGGGGGCGCAAACACAGATACGCAGTATTTT.

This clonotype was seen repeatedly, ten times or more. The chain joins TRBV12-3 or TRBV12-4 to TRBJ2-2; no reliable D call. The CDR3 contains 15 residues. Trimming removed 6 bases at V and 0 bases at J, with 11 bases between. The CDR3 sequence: CASRLPRSNTGELFF. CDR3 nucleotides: TGTGCCAGCAGGTTACCGCGGTCGAACACCGGGGAGCTGTTTTTT.

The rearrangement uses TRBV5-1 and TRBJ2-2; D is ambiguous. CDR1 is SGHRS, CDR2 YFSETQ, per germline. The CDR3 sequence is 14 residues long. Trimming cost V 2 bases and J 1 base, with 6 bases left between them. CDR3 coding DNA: TGCGCCAGCAGCTTATGGCAGAACACCGGGGAGCTGTTTTTT. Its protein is CASSLWQNTGELFF. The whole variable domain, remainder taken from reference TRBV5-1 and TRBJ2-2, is KAGVTQTPRYLIKTRGQQVTLSCSPISGHRSVSWYQQTPGQGLQFLFEYFSETQRNKGNFPGRFSGRQFSNSRSEMNVSTLELGDSALYLCASSLWQNTGELFFGEGSRLTVL.

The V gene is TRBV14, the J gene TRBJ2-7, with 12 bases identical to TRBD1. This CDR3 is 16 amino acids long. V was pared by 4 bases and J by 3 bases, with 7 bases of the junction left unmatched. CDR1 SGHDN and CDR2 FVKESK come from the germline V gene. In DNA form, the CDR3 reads TGTGCCAGCAGCCGATGGGACAGGGGGCGCAACTACGAGCAGTACTTC. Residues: CASSRWDRGRNYEQYF.

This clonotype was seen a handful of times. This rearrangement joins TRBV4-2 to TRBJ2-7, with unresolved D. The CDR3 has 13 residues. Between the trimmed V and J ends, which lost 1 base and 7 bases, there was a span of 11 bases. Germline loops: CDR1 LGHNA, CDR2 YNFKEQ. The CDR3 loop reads CASSQGPLSEQYV. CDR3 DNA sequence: TGTGCCAGCAGCCAAGGGCCGCTAAGTGAGCAGTACGTC.

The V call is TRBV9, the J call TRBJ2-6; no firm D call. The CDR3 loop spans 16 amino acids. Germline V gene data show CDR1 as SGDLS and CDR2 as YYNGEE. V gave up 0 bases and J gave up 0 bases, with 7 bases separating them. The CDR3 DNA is TGTGCCAGCAGCGTAGCGTCGTACTCTGGGGCCAACGTCCTGACTTTC. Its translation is CASSVASYSGANVLTF.

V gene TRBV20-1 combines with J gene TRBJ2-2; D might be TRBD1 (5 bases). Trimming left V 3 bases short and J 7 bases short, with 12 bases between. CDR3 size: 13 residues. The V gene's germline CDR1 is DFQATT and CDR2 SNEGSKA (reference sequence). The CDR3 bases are TGCAGTGCTAGGGACAAACGGGTCGGGGAGCTGTTTTTT. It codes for CSARDKRVGELFF.

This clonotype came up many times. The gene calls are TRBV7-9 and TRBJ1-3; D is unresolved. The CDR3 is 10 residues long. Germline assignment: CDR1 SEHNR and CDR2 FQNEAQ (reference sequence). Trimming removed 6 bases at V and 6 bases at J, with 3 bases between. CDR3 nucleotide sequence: TGTGCCAGCAGTGAAAACACCATATATTTT. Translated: CASSENTIYF. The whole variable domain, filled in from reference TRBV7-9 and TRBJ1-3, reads DTGVSQNPRHKITKRGQNVTFRCDPISEHNRLYWYRQTLGQGPEFLTYFQNEAQLEKSRLLSDRFSAERPKGSFSTLEIQRTEQGDSAMYLCASSENTIYFGEGSWLTVV.